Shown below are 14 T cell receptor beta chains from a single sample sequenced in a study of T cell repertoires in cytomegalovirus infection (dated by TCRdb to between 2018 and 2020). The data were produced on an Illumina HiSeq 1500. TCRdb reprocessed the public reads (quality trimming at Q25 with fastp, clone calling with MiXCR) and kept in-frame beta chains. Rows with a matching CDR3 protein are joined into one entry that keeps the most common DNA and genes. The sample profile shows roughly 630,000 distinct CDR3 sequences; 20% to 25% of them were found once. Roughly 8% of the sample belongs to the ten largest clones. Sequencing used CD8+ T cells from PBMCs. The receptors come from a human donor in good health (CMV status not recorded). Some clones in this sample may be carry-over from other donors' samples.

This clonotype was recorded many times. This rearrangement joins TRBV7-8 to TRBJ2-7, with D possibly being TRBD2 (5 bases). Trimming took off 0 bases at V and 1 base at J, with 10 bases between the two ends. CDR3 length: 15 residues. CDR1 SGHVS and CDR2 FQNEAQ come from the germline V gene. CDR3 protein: CASSLASGNSYEQYF. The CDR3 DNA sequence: TGTGCCAGCAGCTTAGCGTCCGGGAATTCCTACGAGCAGTACTTC.

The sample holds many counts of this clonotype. The CDR3 is CASSFVGAVYNEQFF. The CDR3 nucleotides read TGTGCCAGCAGTTTCGTTGGGGCGGTCTACAATGAGCAGTTCTTC. V is TRBV28 and J is TRBJ2-1; D perhaps matches TRBD1 (5 bases). This CDR3 region has 15 residues. The V end lost 3 bases, the J end lost 3 bases, and 12 bases lay between the germline ends. The germline V gene encodes CDR1 MDHEN and CDR2 SYDVKM.

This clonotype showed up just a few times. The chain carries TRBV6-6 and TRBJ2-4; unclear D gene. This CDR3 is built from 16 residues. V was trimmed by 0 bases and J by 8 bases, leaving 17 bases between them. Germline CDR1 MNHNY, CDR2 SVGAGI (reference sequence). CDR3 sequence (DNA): TGTGCCAGCAGTTACTCCCTGGACCGTATTCTGGACATTCAGTACTTC. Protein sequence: CASSYSLDRILDIQYF.

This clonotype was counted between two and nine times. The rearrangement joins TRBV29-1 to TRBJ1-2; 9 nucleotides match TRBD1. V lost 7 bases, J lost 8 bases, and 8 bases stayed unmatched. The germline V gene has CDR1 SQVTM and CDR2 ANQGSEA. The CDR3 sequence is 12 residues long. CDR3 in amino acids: CSGGTGGNGYTF. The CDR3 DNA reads TGCAGCGGGGGTACAGGGGGCAACGGCTACACCTTC.

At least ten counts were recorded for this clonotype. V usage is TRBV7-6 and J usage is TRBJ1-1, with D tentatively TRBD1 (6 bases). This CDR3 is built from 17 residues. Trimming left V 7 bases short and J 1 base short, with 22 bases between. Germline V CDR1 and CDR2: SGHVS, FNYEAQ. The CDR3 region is CASTPGPGGAANTEAFF. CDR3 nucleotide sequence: TGTGCCAGCACCCCAGGCCCCGGGGGCGCGGCGAACACTGAAGCTTTCTTT.

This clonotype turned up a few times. CDR3 region: CSASLGTASSYNEQFF. DNA of the CDR3: TGCAGTGCTAGCCTGGGGACAGCGAGCTCCTACAATGAGCAGTTCTTC. This sequence joins TRBV20-1 and TRBJ2-1; the match to TRBD1 covers 7 bases. This CDR3 is 16 amino acids long. The germline gives CDR1 DFQATT, CDR2 SNEGSKA (reference sequence). V was pared by 3 bases and J by 0 bases, with 8 bases of the junction left unmatched.

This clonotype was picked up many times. The CDR3 nucleotides read TGTGCCAGTTTAGGGGTTTCCTACAATGAGCAGTTCTTC. This encodes CASLGVSYNEQFF. The rearrangement joins TRBV7-9 to TRBJ2-1; D perhaps matches TRBD1 (5 bases). V lost 9 bases and J 1 base, leaving 10 bases between the germline ends. The CDR3 sequence is 13 residues long. In germline, CDR1 is SEHNR, CDR2 FQNEAQ (reference sequence).

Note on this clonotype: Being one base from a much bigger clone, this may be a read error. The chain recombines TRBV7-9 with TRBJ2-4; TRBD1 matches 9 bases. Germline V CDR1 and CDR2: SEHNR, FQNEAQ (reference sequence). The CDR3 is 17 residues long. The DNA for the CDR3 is TGTGTCAGCAGTCCAAGACAGGGGGGGCTAGCCAAAAACATTCAGTACTTC. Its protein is CVSSPRQGGLAKNIQYF.

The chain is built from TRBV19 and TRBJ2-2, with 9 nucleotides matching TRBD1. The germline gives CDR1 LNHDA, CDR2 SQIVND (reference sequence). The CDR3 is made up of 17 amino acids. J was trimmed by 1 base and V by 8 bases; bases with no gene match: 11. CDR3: CASHQRRDRVNTGELFF. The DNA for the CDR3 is TGTGCCAGTCATCAAAGGCGGGACAGGGTGAACACCGGGGAGCTGTTTTTT.

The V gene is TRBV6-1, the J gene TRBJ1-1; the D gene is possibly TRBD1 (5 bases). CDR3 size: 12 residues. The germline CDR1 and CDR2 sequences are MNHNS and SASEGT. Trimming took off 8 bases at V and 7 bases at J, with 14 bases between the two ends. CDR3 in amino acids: CASPGVGLEAFF. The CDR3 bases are TGTGCCAGCCCGGGGGTGGGCCTTGAAGCTTTCTTT.

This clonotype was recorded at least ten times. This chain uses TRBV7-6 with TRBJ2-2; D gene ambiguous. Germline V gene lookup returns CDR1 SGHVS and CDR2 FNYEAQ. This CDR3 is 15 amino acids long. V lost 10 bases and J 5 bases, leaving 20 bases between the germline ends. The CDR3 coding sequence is TGTGCCACCTTGGACGGAGCCGAGCCGACCGGGGAGCTGTTTTTT. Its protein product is CATLDGAEPTGELFF.

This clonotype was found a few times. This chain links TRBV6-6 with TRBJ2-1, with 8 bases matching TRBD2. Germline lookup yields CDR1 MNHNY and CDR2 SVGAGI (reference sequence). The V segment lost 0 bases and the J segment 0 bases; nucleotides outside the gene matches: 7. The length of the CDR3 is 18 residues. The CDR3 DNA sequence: TGTGCCAGCAGTTACTCCCCGACTAGCGATAGCTCCTACAATGAGCAGTTCTTC. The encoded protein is CASSYSPTSDSSYNEQFF.

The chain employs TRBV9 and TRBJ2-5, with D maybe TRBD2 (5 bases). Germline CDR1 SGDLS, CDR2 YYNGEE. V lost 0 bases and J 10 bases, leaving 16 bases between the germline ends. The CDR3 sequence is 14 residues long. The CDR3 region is CASSVAQDFRDQYF. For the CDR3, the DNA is TGTGCCAGCAGCGTAGCTCAAGACTTCCGGGACCAGTACTTC.

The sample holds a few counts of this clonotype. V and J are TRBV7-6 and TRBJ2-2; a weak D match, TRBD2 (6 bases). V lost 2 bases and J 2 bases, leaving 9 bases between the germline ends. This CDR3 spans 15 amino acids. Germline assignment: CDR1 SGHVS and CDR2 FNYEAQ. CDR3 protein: CASSLLAVNTGELFF. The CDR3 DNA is TGTGCCAGCAGCTTATTAGCGGTAAACACCGGGGAGCTGTTTTTT.